This T cell receptor (beta chain) was recorded in a study of low-dose radiotherapy and immunotherapy resistance in tumors. Study at large: Patients received cyclophosphamide 200 mg/m2 intravenously every two weeks, the day before radiation-immunotherapy.

Trimming stripped 8 bases from V and 3 bases from J, with 11 bases between. The CDR3 has 12 amino acids. The germline CDR1 and CDR2 sequences are MDHEN and SYDVKM. This clonotype was picked up many times. Priming of first-strand cDNA relied on TRAV- and TRBV-specific primers (covering alpha and beta chains). With a constant-region primer and a V-primer adapter, TCRs were subjected to 15 to 25 PCR cycles of amplification. TCRdb re-derived calls from the reads in MiXCR, one entry per CDR3 protein. The profile shows about 91,000 distinct CDR3 sequences, around a fifth of them singletons. Stated time point: after trial treatment. Treatment in this sample: LDRT plus nivolumab, ipilimumab, low-dose cyclophosphamide and aspirin (RACIN trial).

V is TRBV28 and J is TRBJ2-7, with a tentative D call TRBD2 (6 bases). The sequence was obtained from a female donor with ovarian cancer. Sequencing used PBMCs, obtained after low-dose radiotherapy plus immunotherapy. CDR3 in DNA: TGTGCCAGCGGTTCGGGGGTCTACGAGCAGTACTTC. It specifies CASGSGVYEQYF.